This T cell receptor (beta chain) was profiled in a study of blood T cells in healthy people across ages. Overall study results and limits: More naive CD4+ cells and higher diversity marked long-lived donors relative to aged donors. TCR beta diversity correlated strongly with naive T cell percentage. Older age coincided with a roughly linear decline in TCR beta diversity per million T cells.

Primers used in a second PCR of roughly 6 to 12 cycles were a sample-barcoded 5' primer and a J-beta primer mix. TCRdb re-analysed the 5' RACE reads in MiXCR, keeping a single row per CDR3 protein. This repertoire shows roughly 2 million distinct CDR3 sequences, around half found once; its top ten account for 2.1%. In this sample, this clonotype turned up a few times. Its antigen is unknown. The study recruited healthy Caucasian donors from Russia who were aged about 6 to 90. The trim removed 2 bases at V and 5 bases at J, leaving 7 bases unmatched. The length of the CDR3 is 16 residues. Germline CDR1 and CDR2: SGHTA and FQGNSA.

The chain joins TRBV7-2 to TRBJ2-1, with 9 bases identical to TRBD1. The specimen was blood. The sequence was obtained from a woman aged 40 to 50 in good health. In DNA, the CDR3 is TGTGCCAGCAGCTTACGAGGGACAGGGCGCAACAATGAGCAGTTCTTC. Protein product: CASSLRGTGRNNEQFF. The full variable domain, with the rest looked up from reference TRBV7-2 and TRBJ2-1, is GAGVSQSPSNKVTEKGKDVELRCDPISGHTALYWYRQSLGQGLEFLIYFQGNSAPDKSGLPSDRFSAERTGGSVSTLTIQRTQQEDSAVYLCASSLRGTGRNNEQFFGPGTRLTVL.